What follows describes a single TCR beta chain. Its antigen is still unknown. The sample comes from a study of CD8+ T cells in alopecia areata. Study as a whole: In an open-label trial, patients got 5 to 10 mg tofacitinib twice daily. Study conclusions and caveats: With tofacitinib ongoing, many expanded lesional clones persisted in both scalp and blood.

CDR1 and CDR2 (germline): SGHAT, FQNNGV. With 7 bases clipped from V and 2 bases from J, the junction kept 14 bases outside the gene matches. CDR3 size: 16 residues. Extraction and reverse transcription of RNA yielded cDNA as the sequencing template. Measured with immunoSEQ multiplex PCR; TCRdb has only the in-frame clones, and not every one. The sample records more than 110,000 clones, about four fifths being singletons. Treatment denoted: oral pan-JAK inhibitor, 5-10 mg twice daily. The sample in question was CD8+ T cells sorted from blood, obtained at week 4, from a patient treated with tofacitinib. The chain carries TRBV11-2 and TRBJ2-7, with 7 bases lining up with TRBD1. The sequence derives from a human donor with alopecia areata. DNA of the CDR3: TGTGCCAGCACCAGACCCACGACAGGGTACCCCTACGAGCAGTACTTC. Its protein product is CASTRPTTGYPYEQYF.